Following are 20 T cell receptor beta chains from one sample sequenced in a study of CD4 T cells in relation to SARS-CoV-2 and coronaviruses. Sequenced by immunoSEQ multiplex PCR; TCRdb stores in-frame clones only, minus some. The sample lists some 46,000 clones; about four fifths were seen once. These TCRs' antigens remain unknown. The specimen sequenced was naive CD4+ T cells from PBMCs, cultured in vitro. Sample subset: naive CD4+ T cells isolated by negative enrichment. The receptors were gathered from an adult with COVID-19.

This rearrangement joins TRBV5-8 to TRBJ2-3; TRBD1 is a possible D gene (5 bases). The V and J ends lost 0 bases and 1 base respectively, with 9 bases between them. Germline CDR1 is SGHTS and CDR2 is YDEGEE. This CDR3 comprises 15 residues. The CDR3 DNA is TGTGCCAGCAGCTTGGTTGGCAGGGGCACAGATACGCAGTATTTT. It specifies CASSLVGRGTDTQYF.

This clone came up a few times. The chain carries TRBV11-2 and TRBJ2-7, with TRBD2 matching 10 bases. Germline assignment: CDR1 SGHAT and CDR2 FQNNGV. The trim removed 0 bases at V and 3 bases at J, leaving 5 bases unmatched. The CDR3 runs 16 residues. CDR3 coding DNA: TGTGCCAGCAGCTTAGAAGGAATAGCGGGAGGCTACGAGCAGTACTTC. Encoded protein: CASSLEGIAGGYEQYF.

The chain is built from TRBV5-5 and TRBJ2-3; no clear D gene. The V and J ends lost 1 base and 1 base respectively, with 10 bases between them. The CDR3 totals 15 residues. Germline values: CDR1 SGHKS, CDR2 YYEKEE (reference sequence). The CDR3 is CASSLKASRTDTQYF. The DNA of the CDR3 is TGTGCCAGCAGCTTGAAGGCCAGCCGCACAGATACGCAGTATTTT.

The chain uses TRBV5-1 and TRBJ2-3; no reliable D call. Trimming took off 4 bases at V and 4 bases at J, with 19 bases between the two ends. The CDR3 runs to 16 residues. CDR1 is SGHRS and CDR2 is YFSETQ in the germline V gene. CDR3 residues: CASSREITMPADTQYF. The CDR3 DNA reads as TGCGCCAGCAGCCGAGAAATAACTATGCCAGCAGATACGCAGTATTTT.

The V call is TRBV6-2 or TRBV6-3, the J call TRBJ2-2; D gene unclear. CDR3 size: 13 residues. The V gene lost 2 bases and the J gene lost 3 bases, with 4 bases spanning the gap. Germline CDR1 and CDR2: MNHEY and SVGEGT. This chain's CDR3 is CASSYTDTGELFF. CDR3 nucleotides: TGTGCCAGCAGTTACACGGACACCGGGGAGCTGTTTTTT.

This chain joins TRBV28 and TRBJ1-1; 7 positions match TRBD1. J lost 0 bases, V lost 9 bases, and 7 bases had no gene match. Germline loops: CDR1 MDHEN, CDR2 SYDVKM. The CDR3 sequence is 14 residues long. CDR3 amino acids: CARTPTGVNTEAFF. CDR3 bases: TGTGCCAGGACACCTACAGGGGTGAACACTGAAGCTTTCTTT.

This sequence joins TRBV9 and TRBJ2-3; no reliable D call. This CDR3 contains 14 residues. V lost 0 bases and J lost 2, with 7 bases in between. Looked up from germline, CDR1 is SGDLS and CDR2 is YYNGEE. In DNA, the CDR3 is TGTGCCAGCAGCGTAGGGGCGGTCACAGATACGCAGTATTTT. Encoded protein: CASSVGAVTDTQYF.

The rearrangement joins TRBV19 to TRBJ2-3, with no clear D. The CDR3 has 15 residues. Deletions cut 0 bases from V and 8 bases from J, with 15 bases between. The germline V gene has CDR1 LNHDA and CDR2 SQIVND (reference sequence). In DNA form, the CDR3 reads TGTGCCAGTAGTATAGAAAACGGGTTTATAGGTACGCAGTATTTT. Translating gives CASSIENGFIGTQYF.

The J gene is TRBJ1-2, the V gene TRBV29-1; D is perhaps TRBD1 (5 bases). Germline V lookup: CDR1 SQVTM, CDR2 ANQGSEA. V was cut by 0 bases and J by 0 bases, with 20 bases left in between. This CDR3 is 18 amino acids long. This chain's CDR3 is CSVEDRRGVKPANYGYTF. CDR3 in DNA: TGCAGCGTTGAAGATCGTCGGGGGGTCAAACCAGCTAACTATGGCTACACCTTC.

The chain employs TRBV5-1 and TRBJ2-5; 7 positions match TRBD2. V lost 4 bases, J lost 5 bases, and 5 bases stayed unmatched. The CDR3 runs to 13 residues. CDR1 and CDR2 from the germline V gene are SGHRS and YFSETQ. CDR3 DNA sequence: TGCGCCAGCAGCCCCTTCGGGGGGGAGACCCAGTACTTC. Amino acids: CASSPFGGETQYF. The entire variable domain, with the rest obtained from reference TRBV5-1 and TRBJ2-5, is as follows: KAGVTQTPRYLIKTRGQQVTLSCSPISGHRSVSWYQQTPGQGLQFLFEYFSETQRNKGNFPGRFSGRQFSNSRSEMNVSTLELGDSALYLCASSPFGGETQYFGPGTRLLVL.

Here the CDR3 DNA reads TGTGCCAGCAGTGACCAGATCACAGATACGCAGTATTTT. Translation: CASSDQITDTQYF. V and J are TRBV6-4 and TRBJ2-3; D uncertain. The CDR3 consists of 13 residues. From germline, CDR1 is MRHNA and CDR2 SNTAGT. Between the trimmed V and J ends, which lost 2 bases and 2 bases, there was a span of 5 bases.

Comments on this clone: The same CDR3 arises from other DNA sequences in this sample as well. The chain recombines TRBV9 with TRBJ2-5, with D unresolved. The CDR3 contains 13 residues. Germline loops: CDR1 SGDLS, CDR2 YYNGEE. V was cut by 0 bases and J by 2 bases, with 5 bases left in between. The DNA of the CDR3 is TGTGCCAGCAGCGTAGGGCAACAAGAGACCCAGTACTTC. It is translated as CASSVGQQETQYF.

Only one count was recorded for this clone. CDR3: CASSVGLGETQYF. For the CDR3, the DNA is TGCGCCAGCAGCGTGGGTTTGGGAGAGACCCAGTACTTC. The J gene is TRBJ2-5, the V gene TRBV5-1; D is unclear. The V gene's germline CDR1 is SGHRS and CDR2 YFSETQ. V was clipped by 4 bases and J by 4 bases, with 11 bases between them. This CDR3 is built from 13 residues.

Turning to this clone: One junction end disagrees with the germline gene, perhaps due to a read error. The gene calls are TRBV25-1 and TRBJ1-6; the D gene is possibly TRBD1 (6 bases). The CDR3 spans 14 residues. Germline values: CDR1 MGHDK, CDR2 SYGVNS. CDR3 sequence reads: CASSERTDNSPLHF. Here the CDR3 DNA reads TGTGCCAGCAGTGAAAGGACAGATAACTCACCCCTCCACTTT.

The chain joins TRBV7-2 to TRBJ1-2, with 9 bases matching TRBD1. Germline V gene sequence: CDR1 SGHTA, CDR2 FQGNSA. V lost 5 bases and J lost 8; bases outside the gene matches: 9. The CDR3 runs to 14 residues. CDR3 coding DNA: TGTGCCAGCAGCGCAACGGGACAGGGTCAGGGCTACACCTTC. Encoded protein: CASSATGQGQGYTF. The full variable domain, completed using reference TRBV7-2 and TRBJ1-2, is GAGVSQSPSNKVTEKGKDVELRCDPISGHTALYWYRQSLGQGLEFLIYFQGNSAPDKSGLPSDRFSAERTGGSVSTLTIQRTQQEDSAVYLCASSATGQGQGYTFGSGTRLTVV.

This clone was seen only a few times. The chain uses TRBV4-1 and TRBJ2-1; 9 positions match TRBD2. Germline values: CDR1 MGHRA, CDR2 YSYEKL. With V trimmed by 4 bases and J by 4 bases, 2 bases remained unmatched. The CDR3 contains 14 residues. The DNA of the CDR3 is TGCGCCAGCAGCCTAGCGGGAGCTTACAATGAGCAGTTCTTC. Protein sequence: CASSLAGAYNEQFF.

The rearrangement uses TRBV27 and TRBJ2-3, with 11 bases matching TRBD1. Germline trimming cut 4 bases from V and 7 bases from J; bases unmatched to any gene: 4. This CDR3 contains 14 residues. Per germline, CDR1 MNHEY and CDR2 SMNVEV (reference sequence). CDR3 loop: CASSSGQGAYTQYF. The CDR3 DNA follows: TGTGCCAGCAGTTCCGGACAGGGGGCATATACGCAGTATTTT.

The chain combines TRBV7-3 with TRBJ2-2, with D possibly TRBD1 on 6 matching bases. The germline V gene encodes CDR1 SGHTA and CDR2 FQGTGA. This CDR3 has 14 residues. Deletions cut 3 bases from V and 4 bases from J, with 9 bases between. CDR3 bases: TGTGCCAGCAGCTTGGGGACACTCACCGGGGAGCTGTTTTTT. Protein product: CASSLGTLTGELFF.

The genes are TRBV5-1 and TRBJ2-3; 8 nucleotides align to TRBD2. The CDR3 consists of 16 residues. Germline CDR1 is SGHRS and CDR2 is YFSETQ. Trimming cost V 4 bases and J 4 bases; bases outside gene matches: 11. The CDR3 nucleotides are TGCGCCAGCAGCCTTCTGAGCGGGAGACGGGCAGATACGCAGTATTTT. Its translation is CASSLLSGRRADTQYF.

The chain couples TRBV28 to TRBJ2-5, with 9 bases fitting TRBD2. CDR3 size: 15 residues. CDR1 and CDR2 (germline): MDHEN, SYDVKM. V gave up 6 bases and J gave up 2 bases; unmatched junction bases: 7. DNA of the CDR3: TGTGCCAGCAGCGGAGCGGGAGGCTTACAAGAGACCCAGTACTTC. This codes for CASSGAGGLQETQYF.